This TCR beta chain was captured in a study of shared clonotypes between healthy human individuals. The germline V gene has CDR1 MDHEN and CDR2 SYDVKM. With V trimmed by 7 bases and J by 3 bases, 5 bases remained unmatched. This CDR3 comprises 14 residues. Original data processing: Without quality scores, immunoSEQ junctional reads could not be filtered like full-length reads. Method: immunoSEQ multiplex PCR; TCRdb's copy keeps in-frame clones and lacks some. The V and J calls and clone size were taken over from that table, and D and trimming were inferred from the DNA. The sample records roughly 500,000 clones, approximately 79% being singletons. Extraction of genomic DNA in unsorted samples used about 90 million PBMCs.

Sequencing was performed on PBMCs. The chain is built from TRBV28 and TRBJ1-5, with 8 positions matching TRBD1. The source is a woman aged 40-49 years in good health. Some clones in this sample may be carry-over from other donors' samples. The CDR3 spells CASNRQGINQPQHF. CDR3 nucleotide sequence: TGTGCCAGCAACCGACAGGGGATCAATCAGCCCCAGCATTTT.